What follows are 12 T cell receptor beta chains derived from one specimen sequenced in a study of technical replicates of blood from several donors. TCRdb's copy holds only in-frame clones and misses some; the assay was immunoSEQ multiplex PCR. The sample has under 100,000 clones, roughly 85% seen once. The specimen sequenced was PBMCs. These receptor sequences come from a human donor in good health. Some clones in this sample may be carry-over from other donors' samples.

V usage is TRBV29-1 and J usage is TRBJ2-7; 7 bases agree with TRBD2. The CDR3 is made up of 11 amino acids. The J segment lost 3 bases and the V segment lost 7 bases, leaving 3 bases of the junction unmatched. Germline lookup yields CDR1 SQVTM and CDR2 ANQGSEA. The CDR3 protein is CSAGRGYEQYF. The CDR3 DNA is TGCAGCGCTGGGAGGGGCTACGAGCAGTACTTC.

V usage is TRBV6-1 and J usage is TRBJ1-5, with D unresolved. V dropped 8 bases and J dropped 4 bases, with 12 bases sitting between them. The CDR3 runs to 13 residues. Germline CDR1 and CDR2: MNHNS and SASEGT. CDR3 sequence (DNA): TGTGCCAGCCAGAATCCGGGAAATCAGCCCCAGCATTTT. Translated: CASQNPGNQPQHF.

CDR3 bases: TGTGCTAGTGGTACAACCCAGGGGGGCTACACCTTC. Its translation: CASGTTQGGYTF. V usage is TRBV12-5 and J usage is TRBJ1-2; maybe TRBD1 (6 bases). V gave up 5 bases and J gave up 8 bases, with 12 bases separating them. CDR3 length: 12 residues. Germline V lookup: CDR1 LGHNT, CDR2 FRNRAP.

The rearrangement links TRBV6-1 to TRBJ1-5, with no clear D. V lost 1 base and J 11 bases, leaving 6 bases between the germline ends. Per germline, CDR1 MNHNS and CDR2 SASEGT. The CDR3 is 11 amino acids. The CDR3 coding sequence is TGTGCCAGCAGTGAAGGGCAGACCCAGCATTTT. Amino acids: CASSEGQTQHF.

The rearrangement links TRBV11-1 to TRBJ2-7, with 10 bases matching TRBD2. CDR3 size: 16 residues. Germline lookup yields CDR1 SGHAT and CDR2 FQDESV (reference sequence). Trimming removed 4 bases from V and 2 bases from J; junction bases left unmatched: 8. This CDR3 reads CASSSRWTSGPYEQYF. The DNA for the CDR3 is TGTGCCAGCAGCTCCCGCTGGACTAGCGGTCCCTACGAGCAGTACTTC.

This chain joins TRBV5-6 and TRBJ2-4; possibly TRBD1 for D (6 bases). Germline V CDR1 and CDR2: SGHDT, YYEEEE. This CDR3 contains 17 residues. With 0 bases removed from V and 6 bases from J, the gap between germline ends came to 19 bases. The CDR3 loop reads CASSLAGQRLLGNIQYF. The DNA of the CDR3 is TGTGCCAGCAGCTTGGCCGGACAGCGGCTTTTGGGAAACATTCAGTACTTC.

The genes are TRBV10-2 and TRBJ1-2; 10 bases are a match to TRBD1. Germline V gene lookup returns CDR1 WSHSY and CDR2 SAAADI. Trimming cost V 7 bases and J 4 bases; bases outside gene matches: 12. This CDR3 has 16 residues. The CDR3 is CASTHGTGAGFYGYTF. CDR3 in DNA: TGCGCCAGCACCCACGGGACAGGGGCCGGCTTCTATGGCTACACCTTC.

The chain combines TRBV11-2 with TRBJ2-5; 9 bases line up with TRBD2. J gave up 5 bases and V 0 bases, and 7 bases lay outside the gene matches. CDR1 and CDR2 (germline): SGHAT, FQNNGV. This CDR3 spans 16 amino acids. DNA of the CDR3: TGTGCCAGCAGCTTAGATCTCATAGCGGGAGCTGAGACCCAGTACTTC. Translated, it gives CASSLDLIAGAETQYF.

The genes are TRBV6-1 and TRBJ1-2; D is possibly TRBD1 (5 bases). The CDR3 extends over 15 amino acids. Germline lookup yields CDR1 MNHNS and CDR2 SASEGT. Trimming took off 5 bases at V and 7 bases at J, with 20 bases between the two ends. The CDR3 here is CASSRSGTGEAGYTF. CDR3 DNA: TGTGCCAGCAGTCGAAGCGGTACGGGGGAAGCTGGCTACACCTTC.

This chain uses TRBV5-4 with TRBJ2-5, with D tentatively TRBD1 (6 bases). Germline loops: CDR1 SGHNT, CDR2 YYREEE (reference sequence). V was pared by 4 bases and J by 9 bases, with 19 bases between. The CDR3 runs 14 residues. The CDR3 DNA is TGTGCCAGCAGCACTCTCGCACAGGGCCAGGCCCAGTACTTC. Translating it yields CASSTLAQGQAQYF.

The chain uses TRBV4-3 and TRBJ1-4; D perhaps matches TRBD1 (5 bases). Trimming cost V 0 bases and J 8 bases, with 13 bases left between them. The CDR3 sequence is 15 residues long. CDR1 LGHNA and CDR2 YSLEER come from the germline V gene. The CDR3 DNA reads TGCGCCAGCAGCCAAGATTCAAGGGGCGGCGAAAAACTGTTTTTT. It specifies CASSQDSRGGEKLFF.

This clone is a singleton in its sample. V gene TRBV11-3 combines with J gene TRBJ2-7; no firm D call. Trimming took 8 bases from V and 1 from J, leaving 15 bases between them. CDR1 is SGHNT, CDR2 YENEEA, per germline. The CDR3 covers 14 residues. The chain's CDR3 is CASAPRSESYEQYF. CDR3 nucleotide sequence: TGTGCCAGCGCTCCTAGGAGTGAATCCTACGAGCAGTACTTC.